This T cell receptor (beta chain) was recorded in a study of control samples from healthy donors and cancer patients. The data were produced by immunoSEQ multiplex PCR, yet TCRdb's version contains in-frame clones alone and is incomplete. The sample includes under 140,000 clones, approximately 88% seen only once; the top ten take 3.7%. Per the germline V gene, CDR1 is SNHLY and CDR2 is FYNNEI. CDR3 size: 14 residues. Trimming removed 1 base from V and 6 bases from J, with 12 bases in between. The sample taken for sequencing was PBMCs. The receptor was isolated from a woman in her fifties or sixties with lung cancer. The rearrangement links TRBV2 to TRBJ1-2; D gene ambiguous. CDR3 nucleotides: TGTGCCAGCAGTGAAGGGGTGTTGTTTGATGGCTACACCTTC. Translating it yields CASSEGVLFDGYTF.